Listed below are T cell receptor beta chains from one sample, sequenced in a study of T cell changes during pregnancy in multiple sclerosis. Assay used: immunoSEQ multiplex PCR; TCRdb lists only in-frame clones, some missing. The sample consists of tens of thousands of clones, less than 95% of them appearing once. Sequencing used peripheral blood, obtained in the third trimester of pregnancy. These receptors were taken from a female donor with multiple sclerosis, enrolled in a pregnancy study. CDR3s leave out the opening cysteine and the closing phenylalanine or tryptophan. A D gene is named only where the DNA matches it firmly.

TRBV29-1,TRBJ1-5,13,TRBD1,SVQHSTGNDQPQH
TRBV5-6,TRBJ2-3,13,TRBD2,ASSLAGGGTDTQY
TRBV19,TRBJ2-7,12,-,ASSIGALTDEQY
TRBV7-9,TRBJ1-2,11,TRBD1,ASRRTGEDGYT
TRBV9,TRBJ1-1,11,-,ASSVREHTEAF
TRBV5-1,TRBJ2-1,13,-,ASSLGNGFDNEQF
TRBV5-4,TRBJ1-2,14,TRBD1,ASSFSGQADNYGYT
TRBV6-1,TRBJ2-2,11,TRBD1,ASSGTGTGELF
TRBV2,TRBJ1-1,11,-,ASTDSGRPEAF
TRBV5-1,TRBJ2-1,14,TRBD2,ASSLGFGGSYNEQF
TRBV6-4,TRBJ2-3,13,-,ASRGGTASTDTQY
TRBV5-6,TRBJ2-5,12,-,ASSVGLRVETQY
TRBV18,TRBJ2-5,9,-,ASSPEETQY
TRBV2,TRBJ2-6,12,-,ASSFESGANVLT
TRBV19,TRBJ1-6,13,TRBD1,ASSPSGGKNSPLH
TRBV6-5,TRBJ2-7,12,TRBD1,ASRRQGPSYEQH
TRBV2,TRBJ1-3,12,-,ASSELYSGNTIY